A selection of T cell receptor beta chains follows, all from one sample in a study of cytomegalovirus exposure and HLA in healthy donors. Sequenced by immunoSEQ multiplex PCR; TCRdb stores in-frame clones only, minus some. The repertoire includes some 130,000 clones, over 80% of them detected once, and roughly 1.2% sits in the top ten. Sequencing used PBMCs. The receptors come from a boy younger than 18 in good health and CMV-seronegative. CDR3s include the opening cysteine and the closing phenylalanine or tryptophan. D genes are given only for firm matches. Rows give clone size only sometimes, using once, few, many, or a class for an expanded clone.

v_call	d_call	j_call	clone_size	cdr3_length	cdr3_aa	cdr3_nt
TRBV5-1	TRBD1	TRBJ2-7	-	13	CASSPGQGNEQYF	TGCGCCAGCAGCCCGGGACAGGGGAACGAGCAGTACTTC
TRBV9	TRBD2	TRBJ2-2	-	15	CASSVSGAGTGELFF	TGTGCCAGCAGCGTCAGCGGGGCCGGAACCGGGGAGCTGTTTTTT
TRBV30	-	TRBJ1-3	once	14	CAWSPDSLGNTIYF	TGTGCCTGGAGCCCGGACAGCTTAGGAAACACCATATATTTT
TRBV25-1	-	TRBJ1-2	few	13	CASQEGGNYGYTF	TGTGCCAGCCAGGAGGGAGGCAACTATGGCTACACCTTC
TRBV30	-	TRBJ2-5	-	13	CAWSVAGLGTQYF	TGTGCCTGGAGTGTCGCGGGACTCGGGACCCAGTACTTC
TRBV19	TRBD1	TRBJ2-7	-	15	CASSPPGTGAYEQYF	TGTGCCAGTAGTCCCCCCGGGACAGGCGCCTACGAGCAGTACTTC
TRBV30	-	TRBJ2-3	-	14	CAWSVVESTDTQYF	TGTGCCTGGAGTGTGGTGGAGAGCACAGATACGCAGTATTTT
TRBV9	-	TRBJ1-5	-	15	CASSTGQYSNQPQHF	TGTGCCAGCAGCACCGGACAGTATAGCAATCAGCCCCAGCATTTT
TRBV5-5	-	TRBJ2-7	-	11	CASRNVGEQYF	TGTGCCAGCAGAAACGTCGGGGAGCAGTACTTC
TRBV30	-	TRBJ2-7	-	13	CAWSVGVGAEQYF	TGTGCCTGGAGTGTAGGGGTCGGCGCCGAGCAGTACTTC
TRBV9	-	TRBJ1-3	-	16	CASSVGGQNSGNTIYF	TGTGCCAGCAGCGTAGGTGGTCAGAACTCTGGAAACACCATATATTTT
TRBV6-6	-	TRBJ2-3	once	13	CASSSPRYEAQYF	TGTGCCAGCAGTTCCCCACGATATGAGGCGCAGTATTTT
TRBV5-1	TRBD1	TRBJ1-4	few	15	CASSLSTGDYEKLFF	TGCGCCAGCAGCTTGAGTACAGGGGATTACGAAAAACTGTTTTTT
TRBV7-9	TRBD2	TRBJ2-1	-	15	CASRYTGTSGPRQFF	TGTGCCAGCAGATATACCGGGACTAGCGGGCCCCGTCAGTTCTTC
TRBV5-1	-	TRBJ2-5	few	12	CASSPHGETQYF	TGCGCCAGCAGCCCCCACGGGGAGACCCAGTACTTC
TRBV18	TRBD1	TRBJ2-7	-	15	CASSPGTGSTYEQYF	TGTGCCAGCTCACCAGGGACAGGGAGTACCTACGAGCAGTACTTC
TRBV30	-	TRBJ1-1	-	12	CAWSVRDTEAFF	TGTGCCTGGAGTGTACGGGACACTGAAGCTTTCTTT
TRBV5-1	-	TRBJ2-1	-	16	CASSLPGVVDYNEQFF	TGCGCCAGCAGCTTGCCGGGGGTGGTTGACTACAATGAGCAGTTCTTC
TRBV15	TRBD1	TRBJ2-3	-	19	CATSRDSRTGGGGTDTQYF	TGTGCCACCAGCAGAGATAGCAGGACAGGGGGCGGAGGAACAGATACGCAGTATTTT
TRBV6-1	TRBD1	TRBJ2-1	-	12	CASRDTGAEQFF	TGTGCCAGCAGGGACACAGGGGCTGAGCAGTTCTTC
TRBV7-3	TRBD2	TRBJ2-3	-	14	CASSAYGGADTQYF	TGTGCCAGCAGCGCCTACGGGGGGGCAGATACGCAGTATTTT
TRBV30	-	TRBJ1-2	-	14	CAWTPTRAVYGYTF	TGTGCCTGGACCCCGACTAGAGCAGTCTATGGCTACACCTTC
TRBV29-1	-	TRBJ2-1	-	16	CSVETAGSMAYNEQFF	TGCAGCGTTGAAACTGCCGGGAGCATGGCCTACAATGAGCAGTTCTTC
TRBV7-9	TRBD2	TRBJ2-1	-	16	CASSLIATSGYNEQFF	TGTGCCAGCAGCTTAATCGCGACTAGCGGGTACAATGAGCAGTTCTTC
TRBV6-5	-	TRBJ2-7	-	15	CASSSPRQGTYEQYF	TGTGCCAGCAGTTCCCCCCGGCAGGGTACCTACGAGCAGTACTTC
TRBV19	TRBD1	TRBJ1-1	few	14	CASSIRRGPTEAFF	TGTGCCAGTAGTATACGCAGGGGGCCCACTGAAGCTTTCTTT
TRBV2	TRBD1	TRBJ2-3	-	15	CASSADRVYSDTQYF	TGTGCCAGCAGTGCGGACAGGGTATATTCAGATACGCAGTATTTT
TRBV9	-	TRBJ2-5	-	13	CASSVATKETQYF	TGTGCCAGCAGCGTAGCTACGAAGGAGACCCAGTACTTC
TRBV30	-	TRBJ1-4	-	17	CAWSVELANYLNEKLFF	TGTGCCTGGAGTGTAGAACTAGCCAATTACCTTAATGAAAAACTGTTTTTT
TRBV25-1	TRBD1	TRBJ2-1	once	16	CASSDRQGSSYNEQFF	TGTGCCAGCAGTGATAGACAGGGGAGCTCCTACAATGAGCAGTTCTTC
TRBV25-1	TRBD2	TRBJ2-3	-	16	CASSDPGGRASDTQYF	TGTGCCAGCAGTGACCCTGGGGGGAGGGCCTCGGATACGCAGTATTTT
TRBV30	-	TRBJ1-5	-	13	CAWSEGGDQPQHF	TGTGCCTGGAGTGAAGGGGGAGATCAGCCCCAGCATTTT
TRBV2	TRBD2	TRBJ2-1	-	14	CASSVGTSGNGQFF	TGTGCCAGCAGTGTTGGGACTAGCGGGAATGGGCAGTTCTTC
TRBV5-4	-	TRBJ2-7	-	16	CASGPGGPRQDYEQYF	TGTGCCAGCGGCCCTGGGGGACCCCGACAGGACTACGAGCAGTACTTC
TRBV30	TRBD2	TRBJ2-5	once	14	CASGLGGGRETQYF	TGTGCCTCGGGCCTCGGGGGGGGTAGGGAGACCCAGTACTTC
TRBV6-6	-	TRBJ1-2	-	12	CASRTTGYGYTF	TGTGCCAGCAGGACCACGGGGTATGGCTACACCTTC
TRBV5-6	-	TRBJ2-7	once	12	CASSRQDYEQYF	TGTGCCAGCAGCCGGCAGGACTACGAGCAGTACTTC
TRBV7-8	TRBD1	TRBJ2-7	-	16	CASSLVSGTGSYEQYF	TGTGCCAGCAGCTTAGTATCCGGGACAGGCTCATACGAGCAGTACTTC
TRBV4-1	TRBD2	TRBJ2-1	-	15	CASSSSGSSYNEQFF	TGCGCCAGCAGCTCTAGCGGGAGCTCCTACAATGAGCAGTTCTTC
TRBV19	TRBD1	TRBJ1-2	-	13	CASTPGQAYGYTF	TGTGCCAGTACTCCGGGACAGGCCTATGGCTACACCTTC
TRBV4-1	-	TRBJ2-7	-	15	CASSQERQSTVEQYF	TGCGCCAGCAGCCAAGAGCGACAGTCTACTGTCGAGCAGTACTTC
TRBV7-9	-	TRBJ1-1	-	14	CASSERIPGTEAFF	TGTGCCAGCAGTGAAAGGATCCCGGGCACTGAAGCTTTCTTT
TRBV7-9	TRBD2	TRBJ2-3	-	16	CASSLSAGGITDTQYF	TGTGCCAGCAGCCTTTCAGCGGGGGGTATCACAGATACGCAGTATTTT
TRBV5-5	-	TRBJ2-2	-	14	CASSHPTVTGELFF	TGTGCCAGCAGCCATCCGACAGTCACCGGGGAGCTGTTTTTT
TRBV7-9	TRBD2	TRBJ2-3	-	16	CASSLARGLDADTQYF	TGTGCCAGCAGCTTAGCGCGTGGACTAGATGCAGATACGCAGTATTTT
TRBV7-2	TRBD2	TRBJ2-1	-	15	CASSSLAGGYNEQFF	TGTGCCAGCAGCTCACTAGCGGGAGGGTACAATGAGCAGTTCTTC